What follows are 19 T cell receptor beta chains derived from one specimen sequenced in a study of beta chain features in type 1 diabetes. General study findings and limits: Shortening of TCRB CDR3s, moderate but significant, appeared in all four CD4+ subsets of Type 1 diabetes patients.

Their target antigens are unknown. Sequenced material consisted of expressed TCRB transcripts (all of the isolated RNA was reverse transcribed). The method was immunoSEQ multiplex PCR; TCRdb's version includes in-frame clones alone and lacks a portion of them. This table has about 360,000 clones, over 10% appearing once. The sample was naive CD4+ T cells from blood. The receptors originated from a woman aged 18-29 years with type 1 diabetes.

This clone was seen only a few times. The chain has TRBV2 and TRBJ2-7; the D gene is possibly TRBD2 (6 bases). Germline V gene data show CDR1 as SNHLY and CDR2 as FYNNEI. Trimming shortened V by 6 bases and J by 3 bases, and 15 bases separated the two germline ends. This CDR3 has 14 amino acids. CDR3 bases: TGTGCCAGCAGCCGGGAGCACGGGGGCTACGAGCAGTACTTC. Amino acid sequence: CASSREHGGYEQYF.

This clone was counted only a few times. The CDR3 DNA is TGTGCCAGCTCCAGGACAGGGGGGTATGGCTACACCTTC. Translating gives CASSRTGGYGYTF. V gene TRBV9 combines with J gene TRBJ1-2; 10 bases fit TRBD1. Germline lookup yields CDR1 SGDLS and CDR2 YYNGEE. This CDR3 has 13 amino acids. V shed 7 bases, J shed 5 bases, and the junction held 5 bases outside the gene matches.

A few counts support this clone. The chain is built from TRBV2 and TRBJ2-7; no clear D gene. Trimming took off 7 bases at V and 3 bases at J, with 13 bases between the two ends. Germline CDR1 reads SNHLY; CDR2 reads FYNNEI. There are 13 residues in the CDR3. CDR3 nucleotide sequence: TGTGCCAGCAATGTCGAGAAACTCTACGAGCAGTACTTC. Protein: CASNVEKLYEQYF.

The J gene is TRBJ2-1, the V gene TRBV6-5; D uncertain. The length of the CDR3 is 11 residues. The V and J ends lost 7 bases and 7 bases respectively, with 8 bases between them. The germline V gene has CDR1 MNHEY and CDR2 SVGAGI. CDR3 coding DNA: TGTGCCAGCATTTCGGTAAATGAGCAGTTCTTC. Residues: CASISVNEQFF.

The V and J genes are TRBV4-3 and TRBJ1-1; TRBD1 matches 7 bases. This CDR3 is built from 15 residues. V gave up 5 bases and J gave up 3 bases; unmatched junction bases: 9. In germline, CDR1 is LGHNA, CDR2 YSLEER. The CDR3 DNA follows: TGCGCCAGCAGCAAAAACCCAGGGGGTGACACTGAAGCTTTCTTT. As protein: CASSKNPGGDTEAFF.

The chain joins TRBV19 to TRBJ1-1, with 8 bases identical to TRBD1. V shed 3 bases, J shed 1 base, and the junction held 4 bases outside the gene matches. Germline V CDR1 and CDR2: LNHDA, SQIVND (reference sequence). CDR3 length equals 15 residues. The DNA of the CDR3 is TGTGCCAGTAGTATCCTTGGACAGGGGAACACTGAAGCTTTCTTT. It translates to CASSILGQGNTEAFF.

The CDR3 loop is CASTATVNTEAFF. The CDR3 DNA sequence: TGTGCCAGCACCGCCACTGTGAACACTGAAGCTTTCTTT. V is TRBV6-1 and J is TRBJ1-1; D remains unclear. Germline V gene data show CDR1 as MNHNS and CDR2 as SASEGT. This CDR3 region has 13 residues. Trimming removed 7 bases at V and 0 bases at J, with 9 bases between.

The V call is TRBV29-1, the J call TRBJ2-7; possibly TRBD1 for D (5 bases). Germline CDR1 is SQVTM and CDR2 is ANQGSEA. This CDR3 spans 13 amino acids. Trimming removed 4 bases from V and 6 bases from J, with 16 bases in between. CDR3 coding DNA: TGCAGCGTTGTTGGCCCCAGGGTCCGCGAGCAGTACTTC. It specifies CSVVGPRVREQYF.

The CDR3 is CASSLGPSEQFF. The CDR3 DNA is TGTGCCAGCAGTTTGGGGCCCAGTGAGCAGTTCTTC. The chain employs TRBV28 and TRBJ2-1; perhaps TRBD1 as D (5 bases). The V and J ends lost 3 bases and 9 bases respectively, with 9 bases between them. This CDR3 is built from 12 residues. Germline V CDR1 and CDR2: MDHEN, SYDVKM.

This clone was observed a handful of times. This rearrangement joins TRBV7-2 to TRBJ1-6; D remains unclear. Trimming stripped 2 bases from V and 2 bases from J, with 7 bases between. The CDR3 is 15 amino acids. Germline values: CDR1 SGHTA, CDR2 FQGNSA. CDR3 loop: CASSLMAPYNSPLHF. The CDR3 region has the DNA TGTGCCAGCAGCTTAATGGCTCCCTATAATTCACCCCTCCACTTT.

The rearrangement links TRBV6-5 to TRBJ2-7; 9 bases fit TRBD1. Trimming cost V 5 bases and J 1 base; bases outside gene matches: 3. CDR1 is MNHEY, CDR2 SVGAGI, per germline. The CDR3 extends over 14 amino acids. CDR3 nucleotide sequence: TGTGCCAGCAGTCACAGGGGGCGATCCTACGAGCAGTACTTC. This codes for CASSHRGRSYEQYF.

For this clone: Germline and junction disagree at one end, which may indicate a read error. This chain joins TRBV15 and TRBJ2-5; 11 positions match TRBD2. The CDR3 consists of 18 residues. CDR1 is LNHNV and CDR2 is YYDKDF in the germline V gene (reference sequence). The CDR3 reads CATSRIPALAGGQGTQYF. The CDR3, as DNA: TGTGCCACCAGCAGAATCCCCGCCCTAGCGGGGGGTCAAGGGACCCAGTACTTC.

This clone was seen more than once but under ten times. V and J are TRBV19 and TRBJ2-7, with a tentative D call TRBD1 (6 bases). The germline V gene has CDR1 LNHDA and CDR2 SQIVND (reference sequence). V was shortened by 3 bases and J by 0 bases, with 12 bases between the two germline ends. The length of the CDR3 is 15 residues. CDR3: CASSIAGVNSYEQYF. The CDR3 DNA reads as TGTGCCAGTAGTATTGCAGGGGTCAACTCCTACGAGCAGTACTTC.

This clone showed up just once. The V gene is TRBV18, the J gene TRBJ2-7; 12 bases are a match to TRBD2. With V trimmed by 0 bases and J by 6 bases, 0 bases remained unmatched. This CDR3 has 14 residues. CDR1 and CDR2 (germline): KGHSH, LQKENI. The CDR3, as DNA: TGTGCCAGCTCACCACCGACTAGCGGGGGCGAGCAGTACTTC. It codes for CASSPPTSGGEQYF.

There are a few counts of this clone. Its ends do not fully match the called genes, so a read error is possible. The CDR3 loop reads CASSLAPGLTFF. CDR3 sequence (DNA): TGTGCCAGCAGCTTAGCGCCGGGACTGACCTTCTTT. The chain has TRBV7-2 and TRBJ1-6; possibly TRBD1 for D (5 bases). Germline V gives CDR1 SGHTA, CDR2 FQGNSA. The CDR3 is 12 residues long.

This clone was seen only a few times. V and J are TRBV7-2 and TRBJ1-5; a possible D gene is TRBD1 (5 bases). Germline-derived CDR1 and CDR2 are SGHTA and FQGNSA. Trimming pared 3 bases from V and 7 bases from J, leaving 13 bases between. This CDR3 region has 14 residues. The CDR3 DNA is TGTGCCAGCAGCTTCGGACATCCCGACCAGCCCCAGCATTTT. This sequence encodes CASSFGHPDQPQHF.

Only a few counts were recorded for this clone. The chain joins TRBV6-5 to TRBJ1-1, with a weak D call TRBD1 (5 bases). The CDR3 has 14 residues. Per the germline V gene, CDR1 is MNHEY and CDR2 is SVGAGI. V was trimmed by 6 bases and J by 2 bases, leaving 13 bases between them. The CDR3, as DNA: TGTGCCAGCAGACCGCTGGGGGGAAACACTGAAGCTTTCTTT. It yields the protein CASRPLGGNTEAFF.

The chain carries TRBV2 and TRBJ1-1, with D perhaps TRBD1 (6 bases). V lost 4 bases to trimming and J lost 6 bases, with 9 bases between them. The CDR3 runs 12 residues. Germline-derived CDR1 and CDR2 are SNHLY and FYNNEI. The CDR3 region is CASSGQGSEAFF. The CDR3 DNA reads as TGTGCCAGCAGTGGCCAGGGGTCTGAAGCTTTCTTT.

This sequence joins TRBV7-9 and TRBJ2-5; TRBD2 matches at 9 bases. The CDR3 covers 15 residues. Looked up from germline, CDR1 is SEHNR and CDR2 is FQNEAQ (reference sequence). Losses at the gene ends were 3 bases for V and 2 bases for J; bases not matched to a gene: 4. CDR3 residues: CASSLRLAAQETQYF. In nucleotides, the CDR3 is TGTGCCAGCAGCTTGAGACTAGCGGCACAAGAGACCCAGTACTTC.